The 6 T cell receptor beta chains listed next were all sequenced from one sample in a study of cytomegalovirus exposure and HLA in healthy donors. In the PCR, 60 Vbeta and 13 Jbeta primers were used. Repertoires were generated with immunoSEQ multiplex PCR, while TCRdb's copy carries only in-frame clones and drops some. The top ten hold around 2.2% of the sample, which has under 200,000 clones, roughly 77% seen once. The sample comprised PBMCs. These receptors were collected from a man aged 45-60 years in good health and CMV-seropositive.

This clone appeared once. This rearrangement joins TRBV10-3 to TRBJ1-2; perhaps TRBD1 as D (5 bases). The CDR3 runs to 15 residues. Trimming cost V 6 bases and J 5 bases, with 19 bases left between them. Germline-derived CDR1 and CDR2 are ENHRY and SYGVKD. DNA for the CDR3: TGTGCCATCAGCCCAGACAGCCCAAGGGTATATGGCTACACCTTC. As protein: CAISPDSPRVYGYTF.

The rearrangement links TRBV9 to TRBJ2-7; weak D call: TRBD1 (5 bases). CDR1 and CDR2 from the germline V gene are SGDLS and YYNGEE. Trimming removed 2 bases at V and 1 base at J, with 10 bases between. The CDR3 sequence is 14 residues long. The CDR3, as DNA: TGTGCCAGCAGCGTGGCGGACACTTCCTACGAGCAGTACTTC. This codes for CASSVADTSYEQYF. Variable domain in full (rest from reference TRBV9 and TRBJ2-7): DSGVTQTPKHLITATGQRVTLRCSPRSGDLSVYWYQQSLDQGLQFLIQYYNGEERAKGNILERFSAQQFPDLHSELNLSSLELGDSALYFCASSVADTSYEQYFGPGTRLTVT.

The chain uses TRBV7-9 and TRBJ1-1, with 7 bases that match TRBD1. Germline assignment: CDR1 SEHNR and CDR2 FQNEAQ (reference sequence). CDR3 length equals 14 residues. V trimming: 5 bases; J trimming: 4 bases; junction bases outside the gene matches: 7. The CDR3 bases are TGTGCCAGCAGCCCATCAGGGGGGCCCACTGAAGCTTTCTTT. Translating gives CASSPSGGPTEAFF.

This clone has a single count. The CDR3 spells CASSLGNWGGEQYF. The CDR3 nucleotides are TGTGCCAGCAGCTTAGGGAATTGGGGGGGCGAGCAGTACTTC. The chain recombines TRBV5-4 with TRBJ2-7, with 7 bases lining up with TRBD2. Germline V gene lookup returns CDR1 SGHNT and CDR2 YYREEE (reference sequence). CDR3 length: 14 amino acids. Trimming removed 2 bases from V and 6 bases from J; junction bases left unmatched: 8.

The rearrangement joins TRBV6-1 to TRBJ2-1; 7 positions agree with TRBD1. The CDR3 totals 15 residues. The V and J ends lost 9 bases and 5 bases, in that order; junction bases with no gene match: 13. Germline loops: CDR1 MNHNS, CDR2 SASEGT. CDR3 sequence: CASKVQGIGNNEQFF. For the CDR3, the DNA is TGTGCCAGTAAAGTACAGGGGATTGGGAACAATGAGCAGTTCTTC.

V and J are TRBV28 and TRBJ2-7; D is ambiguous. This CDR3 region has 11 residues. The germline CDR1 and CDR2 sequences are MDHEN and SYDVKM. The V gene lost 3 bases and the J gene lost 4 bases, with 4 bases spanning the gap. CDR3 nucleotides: TGTGCCAGCAGTTTCCGGTACGAGCAGTACTTC. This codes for CASSFRYEQYF. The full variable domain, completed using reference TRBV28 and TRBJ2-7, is DVKVTQSSRYLVKRTGEKVFLECVQDMDHENMFWYRQDPGLGLRLIYFSYDVKMKEKGDIPEGYSVSREKKERFSLILESASTNQTSMYLCASSFRYEQYFGPGTRLTVT.